The T cell receptor (beta chain) under discussion was sequenced for a study of blood T cell repertoires in COVID-19. This CDR3 contains 17 residues. V was shortened by 4 bases and J by 5 bases, with 23 bases between the two germline ends. The V gene's germline CDR1 is WNHNN and CDR2 SYGVQD (reference sequence). In the original workflow: Estimation of nucleated cell counts relied on the amplification of reference gene primers. Sequencing used immunoSEQ multiplex PCR; TCRdb keeps in-frame clones, though not all of them. D and trimming come from the DNA, and the V and J calls and clone size come from that table. The sample lists under 110,000 clones; 85% were seen once.

This sequence was found in a woman between 65 and 79 years old with active or convalescent COVID-19. The sequenced sample consisted of peripheral blood. The V and J genes are TRBV10-1 and TRBJ1-2, with a tentative D call TRBD1 (5 bases). Written as DNA, the CDR3 is TGCGCCAGCAGTGGGGAAACCGAGACAGTGCTGTATTATGGCTACACCTTC. It encodes CASSGETETVLYYGYTF.